The present T cell receptor (beta chain) was sequenced within a study of CD8+ T cells in alopecia areata. At the level of the study: Treated patients were dosed with oral tofacitinib, taking 5 to 10 mg twice daily. Regarding the study as a whole: Scalp samples also yield sequences from resident alphabeta T cells of normal skin. Across lesional scalp, and particularly alopecia totalis/universalis, clonality surpassed that of normal scalp.

Turning to this clone: Its antigen is currently unknown.

Described treatment: oral pan-JAK inhibitor, 5-10 mg twice daily. Following extraction, RNA underwent reverse transcription to cDNA, which served as the sequencing template. Clones were read by immunoSEQ multiplex PCR, and TCRdb kept only the in-frame ones, dropping some. This sample has roughly 100,000 clones, with 85% to 90% found just once. The material sequenced was CD8+ T cells sorted from blood, taken between weeks 30 and 35, from a patient treated with tofacitinib. The TCR sequence derives from a human donor with alopecia areata.

The CDR3 region is CASSLGGWKTHEQFF. The CDR3 DNA follows: TGTGCCAGCAGCTTAGGAGGGTGGAAAACACATGAGCAGTTCTTC. The V and J genes are TRBV11-3 and TRBJ2-1, with a possible D match to TRBD2 (5 bases). CDR1 and CDR2 from the germline V gene are SGHNT and YENEEA. CDR3 length: 15 residues. Trimming shortened V by 1 base and J by 8 bases, and 15 bases separated the two germline ends.